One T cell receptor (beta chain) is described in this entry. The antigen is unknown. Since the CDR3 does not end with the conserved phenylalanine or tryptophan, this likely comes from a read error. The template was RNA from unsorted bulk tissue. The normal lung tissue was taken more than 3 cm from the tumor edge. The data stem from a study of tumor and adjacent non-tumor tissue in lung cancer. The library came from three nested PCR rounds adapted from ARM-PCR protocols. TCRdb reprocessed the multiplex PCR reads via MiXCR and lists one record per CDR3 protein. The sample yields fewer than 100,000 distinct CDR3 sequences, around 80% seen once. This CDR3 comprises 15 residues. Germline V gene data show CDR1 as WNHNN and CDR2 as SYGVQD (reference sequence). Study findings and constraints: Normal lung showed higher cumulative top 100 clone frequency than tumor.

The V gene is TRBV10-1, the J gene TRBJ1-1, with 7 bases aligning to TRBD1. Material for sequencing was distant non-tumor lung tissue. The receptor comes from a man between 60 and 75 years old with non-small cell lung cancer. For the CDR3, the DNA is TGCGCCTGCAGTGAGTCGACAGGGAGGAACACTGAAGCTTTCCTT. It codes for CACSESTGRNTEAFL.